Shown below are 14 T cell receptor beta chains from a single sample sequenced in a study of control samples from healthy donors and cancer patients. TCRdb's copy holds only in-frame clones and misses some; the assay was immunoSEQ multiplex PCR. The table shows 85,000 to 95,000 clones, with approximately 90% occurring only once. Sequencing was performed on blood. The receptor source for this set is a woman aged 25 to 39 in good health.

The chain links TRBV3-1 (or the pseudogene TRBV3-2) to TRBJ1-3; 9 bases are shared with TRBD1. The J segment lost 0 bases and the V segment lost 2 bases, leaving 5 bases of the junction unmatched. From germline, CDR1 is LGHDT and CDR2 YNNKEL (reference sequence). This CDR3 contains 17 residues. Written as DNA, the CDR3 is TGTGCCAGCAGCCAAAAGCGGACAGGGGCCTCTGGAAACACCATATATTTT. Its protein product is CASSQKRTGASGNTIYF.

In its sample, this clone was seen once. V usage is TRBV3-1 (or the pseudogene TRBV3-2) and J usage is TRBJ1-3; D might be TRBD1 (6 bases). The CDR3 is 15 amino acids. The V end lost 1 base, the J end lost 4 bases, and 11 bases lay between the germline ends. Germline V gives CDR1 LGHDT, CDR2 YNNKEL (reference sequence). CDR3 residues: CASSQGDIWGNTIYF. The CDR3 bases are TGTGCCAGCAGCCAAGGGGACATCTGGGGAAACACCATATATTTT.

The CDR3 loop reads CASSIAHSETGGGELFF. CDR3 nucleotides: TGTGCCAGTAGTATAGCCCATTCCGAGACAGGTGGCGGGGAGCTGTTTTTT. This rearrangement joins TRBV19 to TRBJ2-2; D is possibly TRBD1 (6 bases). The CDR3 consists of 17 residues. Trimming took off 1 base at V and 7 bases at J, with 19 bases between the two ends. Looked up from germline, CDR1 is LNHDA and CDR2 is SQIVND (reference sequence).

V and J are TRBV28 and TRBJ2-7; perhaps TRBD1 as D (5 bases). This CDR3 has 13 amino acids. Germline lookup yields CDR1 MDHEN and CDR2 SYDVKM. V lost 3 bases and J 1 base, leaving 7 bases between the germline ends. CDR3 coding DNA: TGTGCCAGCAGTTTTCAGGGTTCCTACGAGCAGTACTTC. Translated: CASSFQGSYEQYF. Based on the CDR3 plus reference TRBV28 and TRBJ2-7, the full variable domain is DVKVTQSSRYLVKRTGEKVFLECVQDMDHENMFWYRQDPGLGLRLIYFSYDVKMKEKGDIPEGYSVSREKKERFSLILESASTNQTSMYLCASSFQGSYEQYFGPGTRLTVT.

The chain employs TRBV7-2 and TRBJ2-2, with D hard to call. Deletions cut 7 bases from V and 8 bases from J, with 20 bases between. Germline V gene sequence: CDR1 SGHTA, CDR2 FQGNSA. The CDR3 runs 15 residues. CDR3 sequence reads: CASKETGPKIGELFF. The CDR3 region has the DNA TGTGCCAGCAAGGAAACCGGCCCCAAGATAGGGGAGCTGTTTTTT.

J is TRBJ1-2 and V is TRBV6-2 or TRBV6-3; 8 bases align to TRBD1. The CDR3 sequence is 15 residues long. Germline V lookup: CDR1 MNHEY, CDR2 SVGEGT. V gave up 5 bases and J gave up 5 bases; unmatched junction bases: 10. The CDR3 reads CASSQRQGPAYGYTF. In nucleotides, the CDR3 is TGTGCCAGCAGTCAAAGACAGGGGCCGGCTTATGGCTACACCTTC.

This clone has only a few counts. The rearrangement uses TRBV19 and TRBJ2-2; 7 nucleotides agree with TRBD2. CDR3 length equals 13 residues. V dropped 3 bases and J dropped 9; count of bases not matched to a gene: 4. Germline assignment: CDR1 LNHDA and CDR2 SQIVND (reference sequence). The CDR3: CASSMGRGRELFF. The CDR3 DNA reads as TGTGCCAGTAGTATGGGGAGGGGCCGGGAGCTGTTTTTT. The variable domain in full, with the rest retrieved from reference TRBV19 and TRBJ2-2, is DGGITQSPKYLFRKEGQNVTLSCEQNLNHDAMYWYRQDPGQGLRLIYYSQIVNDFQKGDIAEGYSVSREKKESFPLTVTSAQKNPTAFYLCASSMGRGRELFFGEGSRLTVL.

The V gene is TRBV5-7, the J gene TRBJ1-4; no definite D call. TRBV5-7 is an open reading frame, and its role is uncertain. The V end lost 4 bases, the J end lost 2 bases, and 12 bases lay between the germline ends. This CDR3 has 15 residues. The CDR3 DNA sequence: TGTGCCAGCAGCATTAGCCCCCCCACTAATGAAAAACTGTTTTTT. Its translation: CASSISPPTNEKLFF.

The chain links TRBV3-1 (or the pseudogene TRBV3-2) to TRBJ2-5; TRBD1 matches at 8 bases. Germline V gene lookup returns CDR1 LGHDT and CDR2 YNNKEL (reference sequence). The CDR3 covers 15 residues. After removal of 1 base from V and 4 bases from J, the junction contained 5 bases not matched to a gene. CDR3: CASSQAQGARETQYF. The CDR3 bases are TGTGCCAGCAGCCAAGCCCAGGGGGCGCGAGAGACCCAGTACTTC.

This rearrangement joins TRBV24-1 to TRBJ1-3; D perhaps matches TRBD1 (5 bases). The germline V gene has CDR1 KGHDR and CDR2 SFDVKD. CDR3 length: 16 residues. Trimming shortened V by 4 bases and J by 0 bases, and 12 bases separated the two germline ends. CDR3 sequence: CATSEGRMGSGNTIYF. The CDR3 DNA sequence: TGTGCCACCAGTGAGGGGCGCATGGGCTCTGGAAACACCATATATTTT.

Only a few counts were recorded for this clone. The V call is TRBV7-8, the J call TRBJ2-1; 8 positions match TRBD1. Germline V gene lookup returns CDR1 SGHVS and CDR2 FQNEAQ. There are 15 residues in the CDR3. V shed 2 bases, J shed 4 bases, and the junction held 4 bases outside the gene matches. The chain's CDR3 is CASSLSGQGYNEQFF. For the CDR3, the DNA is TGTGCCAGCAGCTTATCCGGACAGGGATACAATGAGCAGTTCTTC.

The rearrangement links TRBV6-1 to TRBJ1-4; perhaps TRBD1 as D (5 bases). This CDR3 contains 15 residues. Germline V lookup: CDR1 MNHNS, CDR2 SASEGT. The V end was cut by 1 base, the J end by 8 bases, with 14 bases between. CDR3 bases: TGTGCCAGCAGTGAAGTCGAAGGGACGGGGGAAAAACTGTTTTTT. Translation: CASSEVEGTGEKLFF.

V and J are TRBV5-4 and TRBJ2-5, with 11 bases that match TRBD2. The CDR3 covers 16 residues. V was pared by 2 bases and J by 1 base, with 4 bases of the junction left unmatched. Germline lookup yields CDR1 SGHNT and CDR2 YYREEE (reference sequence). The CDR3 DNA reads TGTGCCAGCAGCTTCGGACTAGCGGGCCCCCAAGAGACCCAGTACTTC. Translation gives CASSFGLAGPQETQYF.

This clone appeared a few times. The V and J genes are TRBV5-4 and TRBJ1-1; D remains ambiguous. The germline CDR1 and CDR2 sequences are SGHNT and YYREEE (reference sequence). The V end was cut by 5 bases, the J end by 3 bases, with 17 bases between. The CDR3 has 15 amino acids. CDR3 nucleotide sequence: TGTGCCAGCAGTGCCACGGGGTTTGGGGACACTGAAGCTTTCTTT. Protein product: CASSATGFGDTEAFF.